A selection of T cell receptor beta chains follows, all from one sample in a study of vaccination and CD4 T cells after COVID-19. For these TCRs, the target antigens are not known. A single record per CDR3 protein comes from TCRdb applying MiXCR to the PCR reads. In the table there are approximately 3,000 distinct CDR3 sequences, about 53% of which are singletons. The specimen was CD4+ T cells from blood, cultured in vitro. The receptors here all came from a human donor who had recovered from COVID-19. Both conserved end residues are part of each CDR3. The D gene is left open where the match is weak. For some rows the clone size is stated as once, few or many, or as a class when expanded; others skip it.

abundance	v_gene	j_gene	d_gene	len	CDR3aa	CDR3nt
medium-sized	TRBV20-1	TRBJ2-7	-	11	CSAPDHYEQYF	TGCAGTGCCCCAGACCACTACGAGCAGTACTTC
-	TRBV6-1	TRBJ1-1	-	13	CASRLAGNTEAFF	TGTGCCAGCAGACTTGCGGGGAACACTGAAGCTTTCTTT
-	TRBV28	TRBJ1-5	-	13	CASWDQANQPQHF	TGTGCCAGCTGGGACCAAGCCAATCAGCCCCAGCATTTT
-	TRBV7-9	TRBJ2-1	-	16	CASSLAEVSSYNEQFF	TGTGCCAGCAGCTTAGCAGAGGTGAGCTCCTACAATGAGCAGTTCTTC
medium-sized	TRBV7-2	TRBJ1-1	-	16	CASTPLGGTDNTEAFF	TGTGCCAGCACCCCCTTGGGGGGGACGGATAACACTGAAGCTTTCTTT
large	TRBV6-5	TRBJ1-5	-	14	CASSYGGSNQPQHF	TGTGCCAGCAGTTACGGAGGGAGCAATCAGCCCCAGCATTTT
-	TRBV5-1	TRBJ1-1	TRBD1	17	CASSLAGTGMFGTEAFF	TGCGCCAGCAGCTTGGCCGGGACAGGGATGTTTGGCACTGAAGCTTTCTTT
-	TRBV19	TRBJ2-6	TRBD1	17	CASTTDRRSFGANVLTF	TGTGCCAGTACGACGGACAGGAGAAGCTTTGGGGCCAACGTCCTGACTTTC
once	TRBV28	TRBJ2-7	TRBD1	15	CASSLRPGGPSEQYF	TGTGCCAGCAGTTTAAGACCAGGGGGCCCCTCCGAGCAGTACTTC
few	TRBV12-3/TRBV12-4	TRBJ2-5	-	14	CASTDYLAPETQYF	TGTGCCAGCACCGATTATCTAGCGCCGGAGACCCAGTACTTC
-	TRBV5-4	TRBJ1-2	-	13	CASSRAGSHSYTF	TGTGCCAGCAGCCGGGCCGGGAGCCACAGCTACACCTTC
-	TRBV30	TRBJ1-6	-	14	CAWSVAAYNSPLHF	TGTGCCTGGAGTGTGGCAGCGTATAATTCACCCCTCCACTTT
-	TRBV5-1	TRBJ1-1	-	15	CASSLGPGSDTEAFF	TGCGCCAGCAGCTTGGGCCCGGGCAGCGACACTGAAGCTTTCTTT
-	TRBV24-1	TRBJ2-3	-	14	CATSDPRSGDTQYF	TGTGCCACCAGTGACCCGCGGTCCGGGGATACGCAGTATTTT
-	TRBV6-1	TRBJ1-6	-	16	CASSEQSVWGYSPLHF	TGTGCCAGCAGTGAACAGTCAGTATGGGGCTATTCACCCCTCCACTTT
few	TRBV14	TRBJ1-6	TRBD1	15	CASSQYDRASSPLHF	TGTGCCAGCAGCCAATACGACAGGGCAAGTTCACCCCTCCACTTT